Each of the 27 T cell receptor beta chains below was sequenced from the same sample in a study of spatial heterogeneity in lung cancer. MiXCR, run by TCRdb on the 5' RACE reads, gives a single entry per CDR3 protein. The sample lists tens of thousands of distinct CDR3 sequences; roughly 8.4% were seen once. The sample's time point: sample taken at primary tumor resection. Sequencing was performed on whole RNA extracted from tumor and nontumor lung tissue, or from frozen PBMC, and the material was left unsorted. The sequencing used PBMCs, collected at surgery. Receptor source: a female donor with early-stage non-small cell lung cancer.

This clonotype was found many times. The V gene is TRBV28, the J gene TRBJ2-3, with D unclear. From germline, CDR1 is MDHEN and CDR2 SYDVKM. The ends were cut back, 6 bases at V and 0 bases at J, with 10 bases in the middle. This CDR3 comprises 14 residues. The DNA of the CDR3 is TGTGCCAGCAGCGAAGACGGGAGCACAGATACGCAGTATTTT. This translates into CASSEDGSTDTQYF.

This chain links TRBV10-3 with TRBJ1-5; 7 positions match TRBD1. The germline V gene encodes CDR1 ENHRY and CDR2 SYGVKD. J was trimmed by 2 bases and V by 8 bases; bases with no gene match: 6. This CDR3 is 14 amino acids long. DNA for the CDR3: TGTGCCATCTGGGGCGACAGGGGCAATCAGCCCCAGCATTTT. It yields the protein CAIWGDRGNQPQHF.

This clonotype has ten or more counts. CDR3 sequence reads: CASSLAPGTGRVDEQFF. In DNA, the CDR3 is TGTGCCAGCTCACTCGCTCCCGGGACAGGCCGGGTCGATGAGCAGTTCTTC. The gene calls are TRBV18 and TRBJ2-1, with 8 nucleotides matching TRBD1. The V segment lost 4 bases and the J segment 8 bases; nucleotides outside the gene matches: 16. Germline loops: CDR1 KGHSH, CDR2 LQKENI. The CDR3 runs to 17 residues.

The V call is TRBV20-1, the J call TRBJ2-7; no reliable D call. This CDR3 comprises 11 residues. CDR1 and CDR2 (germline): DFQATT, SNEGSKA (reference sequence). The CDR3 sequence: CMQEFSYEQYV. The CDR3, as DNA: TGCATGCAGGAGTTCTCCTACGAGCAGTACGTC.

The J gene is TRBJ2-2, the V gene TRBV5-5; possibly TRBD1 for D (5 bases). Germline V gene sequence: CDR1 SGHKS, CDR2 YYEKEE (reference sequence). This CDR3 is 16 amino acids long. V lost 0 bases and J lost 2, with 11 bases in between. CDR3 residues: CASSLVVRANTGELFF. CDR3 sequence (DNA): TGTGCCAGCAGCTTGGTTGTCAGGGCCAACACCGGGGAGCTGTTTTTT.

The chain employs TRBV6-6 and TRBJ2-7; D unclear. V lost 7 bases to trimming and J lost 7 bases, with 17 bases between them. In germline, CDR1 is MNHNY, CDR2 SVGAGI (reference sequence). The CDR3 has 13 residues. In DNA form, the CDR3 reads TGTGCCAGCACTCGGAACTCTTTGGGAGAGCAGTACGTC. Amino acid sequence: CASTRNSLGEQYV.

This clonotype was detected ten times or more. The chain is built from TRBV20-1 and TRBJ2-3, with 9 positions matching TRBD2. Germline V gene sequence: CDR1 DFQATT, CDR2 SNEGSKA (reference sequence). There are 18 residues in the CDR3. The trim removed 5 bases at V and 0 bases at J, leaving 15 bases unmatched. The CDR3 sequence is CSAPSSGLADTSTDTQYF. In nucleotides, the CDR3 is TGCAGTGCTCCGAGCTCGGGACTAGCCGATACTAGCACAGATACGCAGTATTTT.

This clonotype was seen only a few times. V usage is TRBV7-8 and J usage is TRBJ2-2, with unresolved D. The V end lost 3 bases, the J end lost 7 bases, and 6 bases lay between the germline ends. The CDR3 runs to 12 residues. Germline loops: CDR1 SGHVS, CDR2 FQNEAQ. The DNA of the CDR3 is TGTGCCAGCAGCTTTATGAACGGGGAGCTGTTTTTT. It encodes CASSFMNGELFF. Supplemented by reference TRBV7-8 and TRBJ2-2, the full variable domain reads GAGVSQSPRYKVAKRGQDVALRCDPISGHVSLFWYQQALGQGPEFLTYFQNEAQLDKSGLPSDRFFAERPEGSVSTLKIQRTQQEDSAVYLCASSFMNGELFFGEGSRLTVL.

This clonotype was seen at least ten times. This sequence joins TRBV30 and TRBJ1-2, with D tentatively TRBD1 (5 bases). This CDR3 has 13 amino acids. The V end lost 3 bases, the J end lost 7 bases, and 15 bases lay between the germline ends. CDR1 GTSNPN and CDR2 SVGIG come from the germline V gene (reference sequence). The DNA of the CDR3 is TGTGCCTGGAGGGGATCGGGGACGGGTGGCTACACCTTC. This codes for CAWRGSGTGGYTF.

This clonotype was seen a few times. This rearrangement joins TRBV23-1 to TRBJ1-6, with D tentatively TRBD1 (6 bases). TRBV23-1 is an ORF for which the function is uncertain. The CDR3 loop spans 16 amino acids. V dropped 7 bases and J dropped 0 bases, with 13 bases sitting between them. CDR3 amino acids: CASTLQGSSYNSPLHF. The CDR3 DNA sequence: TGCGCCAGCACCCTACAGGGAAGCTCCTATAATTCACCCCTCCACTTT.

In its sample, this clonotype was seen a few times. The chain recombines TRBV5-4 with TRBJ1-3; D gene unclear. Trimming pared 4 bases from V and 1 base from J, leaving 12 bases between. Germline V gene sequence: CDR1 SGHNT, CDR2 YYREEE (reference sequence). CDR3 length equals 15 residues. CDR3 in DNA: TGTGCCAGCAGCAGTGGGTCTCTATCTGGAAACACCATATATTTT. This encodes CASSSGSLSGNTIYF.

The V and J genes are TRBV20-1 and TRBJ2-3, with D unclear. The CDR3 contains 13 residues. The germline gives CDR1 DFQATT, CDR2 SNEGSKA (reference sequence). This chain's CDR3 is CSAPSRAADTQYF. The CDR3 region has the DNA TGCAGCGCTCCAAGTCGGGCCGCAGATACGCAGTATTTT.

This clonotype was seen more than once but under ten times. The V and J genes are TRBV4-2 and TRBJ2-7; 8 bases are a match to TRBD2. The CDR3 has 18 amino acids. Germline assignment: CDR1 LGHNA and CDR2 YNFKEQ. The J segment lost 0 bases and the V segment lost 0 bases, leaving 10 bases of the junction unmatched. The CDR3 loop is CASSQDTRSGSFSYEQYF. The CDR3 DNA sequence: TGTGCCAGCAGCCAAGACACTCGGAGCGGGAGCTTCTCCTACGAGCAGTACTTC.

V and J are TRBV6-6 and TRBJ2-3; weak D call: TRBD2 (5 bases). CDR3 length equals 13 residues. Per the germline V gene, CDR1 is MNHNY and CDR2 is SVGAGI (reference sequence). Trimming removed 6 bases at V and 10 bases at J, with 17 bases between. The CDR3 region is CASSEIRTYSQYF. DNA for the CDR3: TGTGCCAGCAGCGAAATCAGGACTTACTCGCAGTATTTT.

This clonotype was seen a handful of times. The chain couples TRBV27 to TRBJ2-4; either TRBD1 or TRBD2 may fit D (5 bases each). CDR3 length equals 18 residues. From germline, CDR1 is MNHEY and CDR2 SMNVEV (reference sequence). Trimming cost V 5 bases and J 0 bases, with 20 bases left between them. The CDR3 is CASSPSGGLRLAKNIQYF. The CDR3 nucleotides read TGTGCCAGCAGTCCAAGTGGGGGTTTACGTCTAGCCAAAAACATTCAGTACTTC.

The V gene is TRBV7-8, the J gene TRBJ1-1; D remains ambiguous. This CDR3 is 14 amino acids long. The V end lost 7 bases, the J end lost 0 bases, and 12 bases lay between the germline ends. In germline, CDR1 is SGHVS, CDR2 FQNEAQ. The CDR3 DNA reads as TGTGCCAGCAATTCCCTAGGTGTGAACACTGAAGCTTTCTTT. Translated, it gives CASNSLGVNTEAFF. The full variable domain, rest sourced from reference TRBV7-8 and TRBJ1-1, is GAGVSQSPRYKVAKRGQDVALRCDPISGHVSLFWYQQALGQGPEFLTYFQNEAQLDKSGLPSDRFFAERPEGSVSTLKIQRTQQEDSAVYLCASNSLGVNTEAFFGQGTRLTVV.

This clonotype occurred many times. The chain uses TRBV6-5 and TRBJ2-3, with D possibly being TRBD1 (6 bases). Trimming cost V 5 bases and J 4 bases, with 10 bases left between them. CDR1 and CDR2 from the germline V gene are MNHEY and SVGAGI. CDR3 length: 13 amino acids. The CDR3 reads CASSPQGSDTQYF. In nucleotides, the CDR3 is TGTGCCAGCAGTCCACAGGGATCAGATACGCAGTATTTT.

At least ten counts were recorded for this clonotype. The rearrangement joins TRBV29-1 to TRBJ2-7; TRBD1 might be the D (6 bases). V lost 7 bases and J 0 bases, leaving 19 bases between the germline ends. The CDR3 has 15 amino acids. Per germline, CDR1 SQVTM and CDR2 ANQGSEA. This CDR3 is CSAVPGHRNSYEQYF. For the CDR3, the DNA is TGCAGCGCCGTGCCGGGACACCGAAACTCCTACGAGCAGTACTTC.

This clonotype was recorded many times. V and J are TRBV4-3 and TRBJ2-3, with 14 bases aligning to TRBD2. CDR1 LGHNA and CDR2 YSLEER come from the germline V gene. The CDR3 consists of 19 residues. V shed 1 base and J 0 bases; nucleotides not matched to a gene: 6. The CDR3 DNA reads as TGCGCCAGCAGCCAAGGACTAGCGGGAGGGTCCATAAGCACAGATACGCAGTATTTT. It specifies CASSQGLAGGSISTDTQYF.

Worth noting for this clonotype: One junction end does not reproduce the germline sequence, and a read error may be involved. The chain carries TRBV28 and TRBJ1-2; D unresolved. This CDR3 spans 13 amino acids. Germline values: CDR1 MDHEN, CDR2 SYDVKM. CDR3 sequence: CASRLDGNYGYTF. The CDR3 DNA reads as TGTGCCAGCCGTTTAGACGGAAACTATGGCTACACCTTC.

CDR3 sequence (DNA): TGTGCCAGCTTGGGGTATGTTGACAGGAGCAATTCACCCCTCCACTTT. Translation: CASLGYVDRSNSPLHF. The chain uses TRBV6-6 and TRBJ1-6; a possible D gene is TRBD1 (6 bases). The CDR3 loop spans 16 amino acids. V gave up 8 bases and J gave up 7 bases, with 21 bases separating them. The germline V gene encodes CDR1 MNHNY and CDR2 SVGAGI (reference sequence).

At least ten counts were recorded for this clonotype. The chain joins TRBV29-1 to TRBJ1-1; TRBD1 matches 7 bases. V shed 6 bases and J 5 bases; nucleotides not matched to a gene: 9. Germline V gene sequence: CDR1 SQVTM, CDR2 ANQGSEA. This CDR3 comprises 13 residues. As DNA, the CDR3 is TGCAGCGTGCGGCAGGGGGAGGGAACTGAAGCTTTCTTT. Amino acids: CSVRQGEGTEAFF.

The sample holds many counts of this clonotype. The chain carries TRBV5-1 and TRBJ1-5, with D hard to call. This CDR3 has 14 amino acids. Trimming shortened V by 0 bases and J by 4 bases, and 8 bases separated the two germline ends. The germline V gene encodes CDR1 SGHRS and CDR2 YFSETQ. The CDR3, as DNA: TGCGCCAGCAGCTTGGACGGAGTAAATCAGCCCCAGCATTTT. This codes for CASSLDGVNQPQHF.

The table lists this clonotype with many counts. This chain links TRBV18 with TRBJ2-2, with TRBD1 matching over 8 bases. The CDR3 totals 16 residues. CDR1 is KGHSH, CDR2 LQKENI, per germline. Trimming at V came to 3 bases and at J to 2 bases, leaving 5 bases not matched to a gene. The CDR3 region is CASSPGQGPNTGELFF. Written as DNA, the CDR3 is TGTGCCAGCTCACCTGGACAGGGACCAAACACCGGGGAGCTGTTTTTT.

This clonotype came up many times. This sequence joins TRBV6-1 and TRBJ1-5; possibly TRBD1 for D (6 bases). There are 14 residues in the CDR3. Trimming took off 6 bases at V and 4 bases at J, with 13 bases between the two ends. Germline assignment: CDR1 MNHNS and CDR2 SASEGT. The CDR3 DNA sequence: TGTGCCAGCAGGGGAGGGGGGGTAAATCAGCCCCAGCATTTT. Protein sequence: CASRGGGVNQPQHF.

There are many counts of this clonotype. V gene TRBV7-9 combines with J gene TRBJ2-7, with TRBD1 identical over 9 bases. This CDR3 spans 15 amino acids. With V trimmed by 4 bases and J by 2 bases, 6 bases remained unmatched. Germline CDR1 is SEHNR and CDR2 is FQNEAQ (reference sequence). The CDR3 coding sequence is TGTGCCAGCAGCTCCTCCGGGACAGGGACCTACGAGCAGTACTTC. It translates to CASSSSGTGTYEQYF. Using reference TRBV7-9 and TRBJ2-7 for the parts outside the CDR3, the full variable domain is DTGVSQNPRHKITKRGQNVTFRCDPISEHNRLYWYRQTLGQGPEFLTYFQNEAQLEKSRLLSDRFSAERPKGSFSTLEIQRTEQGDSAMYLCASSSSGTGTYEQYFGPGTRLTVT.

The chain has TRBV13 and TRBJ2-2, with D unresolved. Germline V gene data show CDR1 as PRHDT and CDR2 as FYEKMQ (reference sequence). Between the trimmed V and J ends, which lost 5 bases and 6 bases, there was a span of 7 bases. This CDR3 contains 12 residues. The DNA of the CDR3 is TGTGCCAGCAGCCCAAGGTCCGGGGAGCTGTTTTTT. The encoded protein is CASSPRSGELFF.